The rows below give T cell receptor beta chains drawn from one sample of a study of siplizumab effects on memory and regulatory T cells. TCRdb's copy holds only in-frame clones and misses some; the assay was immunoSEQ multiplex PCR. The sample has roughly 100,000 clones, 96% seen once. The sample consisted of naive CD4+ T cells sorted from blood. These TCRs come from a human donor in good health. CDR3s include the opening cysteine and the closing phenylalanine or tryptophan. D genes are given only for firm matches. Clone size, where shown, is once, few, many, or a class for clones that have expanded.

-	TRBJ2-5	TRBV5-4	15	-	CASNPLGGQGETQYF	TGTGCCAGCAACCCCCTCGGGGGGCAGGGGGAGACCCAGTACTTC
-	TRBJ1-1	TRBV30	13	-	CAWNQATNTEAFF	TGTGCCTGGAACCAGGCAACGAACACTGAAGCTTTCTTT
-	TRBJ1-1	TRBV29-1	11	-	CSVGGAAGAFF	TGCAGCGTTGGTGGGGCAGCGGGAGCTTTCTTT
-	TRBJ1-6	TRBV7-3	14	TRBD1	CASSPTGDNSPLHF	TGTGCCAGCAGCCCCACAGGGGACAATTCACCCCTCCACTTT
-	TRBJ2-5	TRBV2	13	-	CASTGWLSETQYF	TGTGCCAGCACGGGGTGGCTTTCCGAGACCCAGTACTTC
-	TRBJ2-3	TRBV10-1	12	-	CASSEGADTQYF	TGCGCCAGCAGTGAGGGGGCAGATACGCAGTATTTT
-	TRBJ1-4	TRBV19	14	-	CASSIETQNEKLFF	TGTGCCAGTAGTATAGAGACACAGAATGAAAAACTGTTTTTT
-	TRBJ2-3	TRBV6-6	11	TRBD2	CASSGEDTQYF	TGTGCCAGTAGCGGGGAAGATACGCAGTATTTT
-	TRBJ1-2	TRBV6-1	17	-	CASSEWVGDSGDYGYTF	TGTGCCAGCAGTGAATGGGTGGGGGACTCAGGAGACTATGGCTACACCTTC
-	TRBJ1-2	TRBV27	16	-	CASSQDLRGARYGYTF	TGTGCCAGCAGCCAAGATCTCCGGGGGGCTCGTTATGGCTACACCTTC
-	TRBJ1-6	TRBV5-1	13	-	CASSNAGGSPLHF	TGCGCCAGCAGTAATGCCGGTGGGTCACCCCTCCACTTT
-	TRBJ1-5	TRBV5-1	14	TRBD1	CASSSGGAGQPQHF	TGCGCCAGCAGCTCAGGGGGCGCGGGTCAGCCCCAGCATTTT
-	TRBJ2-7	TRBV6-1	14	TRBD1	CASSGGQGTYEQYF	TGTGCCAGCAGCGGGGGACAGGGCACCTACGAGCAGTACTTC
-	TRBJ1-5	TRBV28	20	TRBD1	CASSFLNPGQDSYSNQPQHF	TGTGCCAGCAGTTTCCTCAATCCGGGACAGGACTCATATAGCAATCAGCCCCAGCATTTT
once	TRBJ2-1	TRBV9	15	TRBD2	CASSASAGAGDEQFF	TGTGCCAGCAGCGCTTCAGCGGGGGCTGGTGATGAGCAGTTCTTC
-	TRBJ1-1	TRBV9	13	-	CASSVYGGSEAFF	TGTGCCAGCAGCGTATACGGGGGCAGTGAAGCTTTCTTT
-	TRBJ2-7	TRBV11-2	19	TRBD1	CASSSLINPGTGKINEQYF	TGTGCCAGCAGCTCCCTGATAAACCCCGGGACAGGGAAAATCAACGAGCAGTACTTC
-	TRBJ1-3	TRBV15	15	-	CATSRDPSSGNTIYF	TGTGCCACCAGCAGAGATCCGAGCTCTGGAAACACCATATATTTT
-	TRBJ2-5	TRBV11-3	17	TRBD1	CASSLAGRGQGQETQYF	TGTGCCAGCAGCTTAGCGGGGCGGGGACAGGGACAAGAGACCCAGTACTTC
-	TRBJ1-3	TRBV18	13	-	CASSPLFQNTIYF	TGTGCCAGCTCACCATTATTCCAGAACACCATATATTTT
-	TRBJ1-2	TRBV19	13	-	CASTDSRYYGYTF	TGTGCCAGTACGGACAGTCGATACTATGGCTACACCTTC
few	TRBJ2-7	TRBV9	14	-	CASSVAAQTYEQYF	TGTGCCAGCAGCGTAGCTGCCCAGACGTACGAGCAGTACTTC
-	TRBJ1-1	TRBV7-2	14	-	CASSPRVGGTEAFF	TGTGCCAGCAGCCCCCGGGTGGGGGGCACTGAAGCTTTCTTT
-	TRBJ2-5	TRBV7-2	14	-	CASSKSGTQETQYF	TGTGCCAGCAGTAAAAGCGGGACACAAGAGACCCAGTACTTC
-	TRBJ2-3	TRBV7-2	13	-	CASSLDRGDTQYF	TGTGCCAGCAGCCTGGACCGGGGTGATACGCAGTATTTT
-	TRBJ2-7	TRBV30	12	-	CASQGIRAEQYF	TGTGCCTCCCAGGGGATACGAGCCGAGCAGTACTTC
-	TRBJ1-2	TRBV19	12	-	CASSTNGYGYTF	TGTGCCAGTAGTACCAACGGCTATGGCTACACCTTC
-	TRBJ2-7	TRBV4-1	16	TRBD1	CASSRPGQVNTYEQYF	TGCGCCAGCAGCCGGCCTGGACAGGTAAATACCTACGAGCAGTACTTC
-	TRBJ2-5	TRBV6-6	11	-	CASTGVGTQYF	TGTGCCAGCACAGGGGTAGGGACCCAGTACTTC
-	TRBJ2-7	TRBV29-1	14	-	CSVVWMGPPYEQYF	TGCAGCGTTGTTTGGATGGGCCCACCCTACGAGCAGTACTTC
-	TRBJ2-3	TRBV7-9	12	-	CASSLESDTQYF	TGTGCCAGCAGCTTAGAGTCGGATACGCAGTATTTT
-	TRBJ1-2	TRBV6-5	12	-	CASSYPREDYTF	TGTGCCAGCAGTTACCCCCGCGAGGACTACACCTTC
-	TRBJ1-4	TRBV10-3	15	-	CAISSSGSTNEKLFF	TGTGCCATCAGTAGTTCGGGGTCAACTAATGAAAAACTGTTTTTT
-	TRBJ1-5	TRBV6-6	13	-	CASSREGMQPQHF	TGTGCCAGCAGTCGGGAGGGAATGCAGCCCCAGCATTTT